A selection of T cell receptor beta chains follows, all from one sample in a study of metastatic and nonmetastatic thyroid tumors. TCRdb re-analyzed the PCR reads using MiXCR. The profile covers 35,000 to 40,000 clones, with roughly 27% appearing a single time and around 10% taken by the ten largest. The sample was blood. The receptors here all came from a female donor with papillary thyroid cancer or a benign thyroid nodule (not recorded which). Some clones in this sample may be carry-over from other donors' samples. Each CDR3 is given with its conserved first and last residue. The order of the fields is CDR3 protein, CDR3 DNA, V gene, clone size, D gene, J gene. The D gene is left open where the match is weak. Clone sizes are given selectively: once, few, many, or a class where the clone is expanded.

CDR3aa: CSAMGILAGGNNEQYF
CDR3nt: TGCAGTGCTATGGGGATATTAGCGGGAGGGAACAACGAGCAGTACTTC
v_gene: TRBV20-1
abundance: -
d_gene: TRBD2
j_gene: TRBJ2-7

CDR3aa: CAQDREAVYGELFF
CDR3nt: TGTGCCCAGGACAGGGAGGCTGTTTACGGGGAGCTGTTTTTT
v_gene: TRBV19
abundance: few
d_gene: TRBD1
j_gene: TRBJ2-2

CDR3aa: CASSPTGGGQPQHF
CDR3nt: TGTGCCAGCAGCCCTACAGGGGGCGGTCAGCCCCAGCATTTT
v_gene: TRBV11-2
abundance: -
d_gene: TRBD1
j_gene: TRBJ1-5

CDR3aa: CSARTGQYQPQHF
CDR3nt: TGCAGTGCGCGGACAGGGCAGTATCAGCCCCAGCATTTT
v_gene: TRBV20-1
abundance: -
d_gene: TRBD1
j_gene: TRBJ1-5

CDR3aa: CASSPQEAQSYGYTF
CDR3nt: TGTGCCAGCAGCCCCCAGGAGGCCCAAAGCTATGGCTACACCTTC
v_gene: TRBV14
abundance: -
d_gene: -
j_gene: TRBJ1-2

CDR3aa: CASSLVPGVGSYNEQFF
CDR3nt: TGCGCCAGCAGCTTGGTTCCCGGCGTTGGGTCCTACAATGAGCAGTTCTTC
v_gene: TRBV5-1
abundance: -
d_gene: -
j_gene: TRBJ2-1

CDR3aa: CASSSPEGVKDYEQYF
CDR3nt: TGTGCCAGCAGCTCTCCAGAGGGAGTCAAGGACTACGAGCAGTACTTC
v_gene: TRBV11-2
abundance: many
d_gene: -
j_gene: TRBJ2-7

CDR3aa: CASSMGPGGVYEQYF
CDR3nt: TGTGCCAGCAGCATGGGGCCCGGGGGTGTGTACGAGCAGTACTTC
v_gene: TRBV7-2
abundance: many
d_gene: -
j_gene: TRBJ2-7

CDR3aa: CATSRRKEGDTQYF
CDR3nt: TGTGCCACCAGCAGGAGGAAAGAAGGAGATACGCAGTATTTT
v_gene: TRBV15
abundance: -
d_gene: -
j_gene: TRBJ2-3

CDR3aa: CASSLRAPYSYEQYF
CDR3nt: TGTGCCAGCAGCTTGCGGGCTCCTTACTCCTACGAGCAGTACTTC
v_gene: TRBV7-2
abundance: many
d_gene: -
j_gene: TRBJ2-7

CDR3aa: CASTGVKNGYTF
CDR3nt: TGTGCCAGCACAGGGGTTAAGAATGGCTACACCTTC
v_gene: TRBV2
abundance: -
d_gene: -
j_gene: TRBJ1-2

CDR3aa: CATSISTDSYEQYF
CDR3nt: TGTGCCACCAGCATATCTACAGACTCCTACGAGCAGTACTTC
v_gene: TRBV15
abundance: few
d_gene: -
j_gene: TRBJ2-7

CDR3aa: CASSPRTGWETYNEQFF
CDR3nt: TGTGCCAGCAGCCCACGGACTGGGTGGGAAACCTACAATGAGCAGTTCTTC
v_gene: TRBV11-1
abundance: -
d_gene: -
j_gene: TRBJ2-1

CDR3aa: CASSRDVQGGYTF
CDR3nt: TGTGCCAGTAGCCGAGATGTACAGGGTGGCTACACCTTC
v_gene: TRBV19
abundance: few
d_gene: -
j_gene: TRBJ1-2

CDR3aa: CASSDIQGDQPQHF
CDR3nt: TGTGCCAGCAGCGACATCCAGGGGGATCAGCCCCAGCATTTT
v_gene: TRBV6-2/TRBV6-3
abundance: medium-sized
d_gene: TRBD1
j_gene: TRBJ1-5

CDR3aa: CASSRGGDRRYEQYF
CDR3nt: TGTGCCAGCAGCCGGGGGGGGGACAGACGCTACGAGCAGTACTTC
v_gene: TRBV9
abundance: many
d_gene: -
j_gene: TRBJ2-7

CDR3aa: CATSRIAGETQYF
CDR3nt: TGTGCCACCAGCAGAATAGCGGGGGAGACCCAGTACTTC
v_gene: TRBV15
abundance: -
d_gene: TRBD2
j_gene: TRBJ2-5

CDR3aa: CASSSPGQGNQPQHF
CDR3nt: TGTGCCAGCAGTTCCCCGGGACAGGGCAATCAGCCCCAGCATTTT
v_gene: TRBV6-2/TRBV6-3
abundance: many
d_gene: TRBD1
j_gene: TRBJ1-5

CDR3aa: CASSYRDNSPLHF
CDR3nt: TGTGCCAGCAGTTACAGGGATAATTCACCCCTCCACTTT
v_gene: TRBV6-2/TRBV6-3
abundance: medium-sized
d_gene: -
j_gene: TRBJ1-6

CDR3aa: CAISATSGSIEQFF
CDR3nt: TGTGCCATCAGCGCGACTAGCGGGAGTATTGAGCAGTTCTTC
v_gene: TRBV10-3
abundance: -
d_gene: TRBD2
j_gene: TRBJ2-1

CDR3aa: CSAKPLWGDSPLHF
CDR3nt: TGCAGTGCTAAACCTTTATGGGGGGATTCACCCCTCCACTTT
v_gene: TRBV20-1
abundance: -
d_gene: -
j_gene: TRBJ1-6

CDR3aa: CASSFETGNNSPLHF
CDR3nt: TGTGCCAGCAGCTTCGAGACAGGGAATAATTCACCCCTCCACTTT
v_gene: TRBV7-8
abundance: many
d_gene: TRBD1
j_gene: TRBJ1-6

CDR3aa: CSASEMTGTYEQYF
CDR3nt: TGCAGTGCTAGTGAAATGACAGGAACCTACGAGCAGTACTTC
v_gene: TRBV20-1
abundance: many
d_gene: -
j_gene: TRBJ2-7

CDR3aa: CSARDRIAGGIGELFF
CDR3nt: TGCAGTGCTAGAGATCGGATAGCGGGAGGGATCGGGGAGCTGTTTTTT
v_gene: TRBV20-1
abundance: many
d_gene: TRBD2
j_gene: TRBJ2-2

CDR3aa: CASSLVGGSYLNTEAFF
CDR3nt: TGCGCCAGCAGCTTGGTGGGGGGCTCGTATTTGAACACTGAAGCTTTCTTT
v_gene: TRBV5-1
abundance: -
d_gene: -
j_gene: TRBJ1-1

CDR3aa: CSAGPSGRAYNEQFF
CDR3nt: TGCAGTGCCGGACCTAGCGGGAGGGCCTACAATGAGCAGTTCTTC
v_gene: TRBV20-1
abundance: many
d_gene: TRBD2
j_gene: TRBJ2-1